The entry below describes one TCR beta chain. What it binds is not known. Sample treatment: approximately nine-day PBMC culture with coronavirus spike peptide pools or control peptides (ViraFEST assay). The data were obtained in a study of vaccination and CD4 T cells after COVID-19. Study summary: Investigators stimulated cells with overlapping spike peptides drawn from SARS-CoV-2, HCoV-NL63, HCoV-OC43 and HCoV-229E. Findings of the study overall: Spike mono-reactivity was evident in 304 of the 307 vaccine-specific clones derived from convalescent patients. Detection of a median roughly 84% of reactive clones in convalescent patients was confined to the period after vaccination.

This CDR3 region has 14 residues. Losses at the gene ends were 4 bases for V and 9 bases for J; bases not matched to a gene: 10. Germline loops: CDR1 SGHNT, CDR2 YYREEE (reference sequence). The Oncomine TCR Beta short-read assay was applied to DNA of cultured CD4+ T cells. One entry per CDR3 protein, called by TCRdb with MiXCR from the PCR reads. This sample has fewer than 15,000 distinct CDR3 sequences, with roughly 53% found just once. The sequence was obtained from a human donor who had recovered from COVID-19. Material for sequencing was CD4+ T cells from blood, cultured in vitro. The V call is TRBV5-4, the J call TRBJ2-1; 7 positions match TRBD2. The CDR3 sequence: CASSRRDYNPEQFF. The CDR3 DNA reads TGTGCCAGCAGCCGAAGGGACTACAATCCTGAGCAGTTCTTC. The full variable domain, with the rest looked up from reference TRBV5-4 and TRBJ2-1, is ETGVTQSPTHLIKTRGQQVTLRCSSQSGHNTVSWYQQALGQGPQFIFQYYREEENGRGNFPPRFSGLQFPNYSSELNVNALELDDSALYLCASSRRDYNPEQFFGPGTRLTVL.